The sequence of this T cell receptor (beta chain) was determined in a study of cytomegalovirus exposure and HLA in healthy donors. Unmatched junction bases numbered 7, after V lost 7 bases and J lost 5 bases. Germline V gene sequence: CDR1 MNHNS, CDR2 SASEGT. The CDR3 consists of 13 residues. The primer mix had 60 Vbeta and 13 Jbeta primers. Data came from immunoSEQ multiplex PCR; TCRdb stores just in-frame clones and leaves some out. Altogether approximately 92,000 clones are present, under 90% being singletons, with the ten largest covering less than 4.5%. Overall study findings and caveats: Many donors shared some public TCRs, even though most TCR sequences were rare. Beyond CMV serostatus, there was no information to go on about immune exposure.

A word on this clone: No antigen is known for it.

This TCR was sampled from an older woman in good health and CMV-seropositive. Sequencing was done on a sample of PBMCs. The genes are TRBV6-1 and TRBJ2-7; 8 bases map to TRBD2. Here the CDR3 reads CASTTGGGHEQYF. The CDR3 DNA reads TGTGCCAGCACCACGGGGGGGGGCCACGAGCAGTACTTC.